The 11 T cell receptor beta chains reported below all come from one sample, sequenced in a study of OX40 agonist ivuxolimab in advanced cancers. Assay: immunoSEQ multiplex PCR; the TCRdb copy retains only in-frame clones and omits some. The sample records about 88,000 clones, approximately 89% being singletons. The sample consisted of CD4+ or CD8+ T cells sorted from blood, taken in a trial of the OX40 agonist ivuxolimab. All receptors come from an adult with an advanced solid tumor such as melanoma, head and neck, liver or kidney cancer.

The chain has TRBV19 and TRBJ1-2; D is perhaps TRBD1 (5 bases). The V end lost 6 bases, the J end lost 7 bases, and 21 bases lay between the germline ends. This CDR3 is 15 amino acids long. Per the germline V gene, CDR1 is LNHDA and CDR2 is SQIVND (reference sequence). CDR3: CASRTIDSPGSGYTF. CDR3 in DNA: TGTGCCAGTAGAACTATTGACAGTCCGGGAAGTGGCTACACCTTC.

The chain employs TRBV6-1 and TRBJ1-4, with unresolved D. This CDR3 is built from 13 residues. The germline CDR1 and CDR2 sequences are MNHNS and SASEGT. The germline V and J ends were trimmed by 1 base and 11 bases, with 11 bases remaining between them. The CDR3, as DNA: TGTGCCAGCAGTGAAGGAGCAGGTCGGAAACTGTTTTTT. Translated: CASSEGAGRKLFF.

The genes are TRBV18 and TRBJ1-1; no definite D call. The germline CDR1 and CDR2 sequences are KGHSH and LQKENI. The CDR3 sequence is 14 residues long. V gave up 2 bases and J gave up 6 bases, with 13 bases separating them. As DNA, the CDR3 is TGTGCCAGCTCACCATCACGAGCCGGGGCTGAAGCTTTCTTT. Translated, it gives CASSPSRAGAEAFF.

The chain links TRBV10-3 to TRBJ1-2; D uncertain. Germline V gene data show CDR1 as ENHRY and CDR2 as SYGVKD. Trimming took off 4 bases at V and 4 bases at J, with 7 bases between the two ends. CDR3 size: 12 residues. Written as DNA, the CDR3 is TGTGCCATCAGTGGCGGATTCTATGGCTACACCTTC. It codes for CAISGGFYGYTF.

The chain carries TRBV2 and TRBJ1-2; a weak D match, TRBD1 (5 bases). This CDR3 region has 15 residues. Germline assignment: CDR1 SNHLY and CDR2 FYNNEI. The ends were cut back, 9 bases at V and 0 bases at J, with 17 bases in the middle. The CDR3 DNA reads as TGTGCCAGAAAAAGGGGCAGAGATACTAACTATGGCTACACCTTC. This sequence encodes CARKRGRDTNYGYTF.

The rearrangement uses TRBV6-1 and TRBJ1-2; D not resolved. This CDR3 contains 12 residues. The germline gives CDR1 MNHNS, CDR2 SASEGT. V dropped 4 bases and J dropped 4 bases, with 7 bases sitting between them. This CDR3 is CASSVIFYGYTF. Here the CDR3 DNA reads TGTGCCAGCAGTGTTATATTCTATGGCTACACCTTC.

This chain connects TRBV6-5 to TRBJ1-3; TRBD1 matches at 8 bases. Looked up from germline, CDR1 is MNHEY and CDR2 is SVGAGI. The CDR3 loop spans 15 amino acids. After removal of 6 bases from V and 3 bases from J, the junction contained 7 bases not matched to a gene. The DNA for the CDR3 is TGTGCCAGCAGGGTCCAGGGGGCTAGTGGAAACACCATATATTTT. Protein product: CASRVQGASGNTIYF.

J is TRBJ2-5 and V is TRBV9; tentative D call: TRBD1 (5 bases). Germline loops: CDR1 SGDLS, CDR2 YYNGEE. The length of the CDR3 is 15 residues. The ends were cut back, 4 bases at V and 1 base at J, with 14 bases in the middle. CDR3 sequence (DNA): TGTGCCAGCAGCTCAGGATTGGGGCTCCAAGAGACCCAGTACTTC. It translates to CASSSGLGLQETQYF.

This clone is termed medium-sized. The gene calls are TRBV2 and TRBJ2-3, with D possibly called TRBD1 or TRBD2 (5 bases each). V was shortened by 8 bases and J by 8 bases, with 8 bases between the two germline ends. Germline CDR1 is SNHLY and CDR2 is FYNNEI. This CDR3 spans 10 amino acids. CDR3 residues: CASGGGTQYF. The CDR3 DNA reads as TGTGCCAGCGGTGGGGGTACGCAGTATTTT.

This clone was seen only once. CDR3 protein: CASNKGTLDTQYF. In nucleotides, the CDR3 is TGTGCCAGCAATAAAGGGACTTTAGATACGCAGTATTTT. The genes are TRBV7-2 and TRBJ2-3; maybe TRBD2 (6 bases). This CDR3 spans 13 amino acids. Trimming left V 7 bases short and J 5 bases short, with 13 bases between. Germline CDR1 is SGHTA and CDR2 is FQGNSA.

The chain recombines TRBV4-2 with TRBJ1-5; D not resolved. The CDR3 is 14 residues long. The V gene lost 1 base and the J gene lost 7 bases, with 11 bases spanning the gap. The germline V gene has CDR1 LGHNA and CDR2 YNFKEQ. CDR3 protein: CASSQGSIGQPQHF. CDR3 nucleotide sequence: TGTGCCAGCAGCCAAGGTTCGATTGGGCAGCCCCAGCATTTT.